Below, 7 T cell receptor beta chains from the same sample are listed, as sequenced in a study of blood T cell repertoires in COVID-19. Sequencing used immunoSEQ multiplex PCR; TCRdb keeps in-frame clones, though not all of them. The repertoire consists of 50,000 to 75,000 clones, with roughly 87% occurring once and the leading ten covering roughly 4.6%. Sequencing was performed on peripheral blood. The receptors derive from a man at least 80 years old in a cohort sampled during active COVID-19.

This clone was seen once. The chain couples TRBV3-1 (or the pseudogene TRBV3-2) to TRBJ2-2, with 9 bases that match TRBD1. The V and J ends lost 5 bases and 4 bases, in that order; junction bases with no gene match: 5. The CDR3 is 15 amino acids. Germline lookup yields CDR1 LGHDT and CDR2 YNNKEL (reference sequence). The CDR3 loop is CASSLQGAGTGELFF. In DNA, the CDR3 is TGTGCCAGCAGCTTACAGGGGGCAGGCACCGGGGAGCTGTTTTTT.

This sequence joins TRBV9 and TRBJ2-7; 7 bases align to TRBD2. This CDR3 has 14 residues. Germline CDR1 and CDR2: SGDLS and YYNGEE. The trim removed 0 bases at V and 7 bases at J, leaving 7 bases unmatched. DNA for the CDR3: TGTGCCAGCAGCGTAGCGGGGGGTCCCCGGGAGCAGTACTTC. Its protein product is CASSVAGGPREQYF.

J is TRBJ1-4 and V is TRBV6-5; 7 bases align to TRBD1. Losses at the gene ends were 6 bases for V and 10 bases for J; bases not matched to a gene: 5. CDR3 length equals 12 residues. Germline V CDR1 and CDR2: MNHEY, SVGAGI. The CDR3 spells CASSRDSGKLFF. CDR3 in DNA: TGTGCCAGCAGCCGGGACAGCGGAAAACTGTTTTTT.

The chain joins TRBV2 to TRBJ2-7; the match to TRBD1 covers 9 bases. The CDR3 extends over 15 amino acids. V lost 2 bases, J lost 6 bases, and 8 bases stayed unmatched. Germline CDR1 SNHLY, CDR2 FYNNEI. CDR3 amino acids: CASSELGTGPGEQYF. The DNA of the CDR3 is TGTGCCAGCAGTGAATTAGGGACAGGGCCTGGCGAGCAGTACTTC. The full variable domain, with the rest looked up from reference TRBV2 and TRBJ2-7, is EPEVTQTPSHQVTQMGQEVILRCVPISNHLYFYWYRQILGQKVEFLVSFYNNEISEKSEIFDDQFSVERPDGSNFTLKIRSTKLEDSAMYFCASSELGTGPGEQYFGPGTRLTVT.

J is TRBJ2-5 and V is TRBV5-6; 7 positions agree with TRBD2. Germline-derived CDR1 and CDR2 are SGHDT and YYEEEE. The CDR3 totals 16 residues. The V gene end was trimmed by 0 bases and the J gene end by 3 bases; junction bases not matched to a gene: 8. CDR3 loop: CASSLGGDYHKETQYF. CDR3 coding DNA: TGTGCCAGCAGCTTGGGAGGGGACTACCATAAAGAGACCCAGTACTTC.

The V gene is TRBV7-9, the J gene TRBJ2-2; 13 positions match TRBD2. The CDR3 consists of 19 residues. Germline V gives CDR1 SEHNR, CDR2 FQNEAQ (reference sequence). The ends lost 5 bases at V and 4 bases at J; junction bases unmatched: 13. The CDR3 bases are TGTGCCAGCAGCCCACTAATACGGACTAGCGGGAGTGGCACCGGGGAGCTGTTTTTT. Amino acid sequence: CASSPLIRTSGSGTGELFF.

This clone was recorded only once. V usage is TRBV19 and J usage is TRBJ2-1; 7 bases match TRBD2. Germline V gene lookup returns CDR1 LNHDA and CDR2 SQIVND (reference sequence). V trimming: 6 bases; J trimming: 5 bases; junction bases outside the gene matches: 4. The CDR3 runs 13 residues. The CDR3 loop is CASRREDHNEQFF. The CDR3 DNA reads TGTGCCAGTAGACGGGAGGACCACAATGAGCAGTTCTTC.